This is a list of T cell receptor beta chains from one sample in a study of OX40 agonist ivuxolimab in advanced cancers. Libraries were prepared by immunoSEQ multiplex PCR; TCRdb keeps only in-frame clonotypes and omits some of them. The sample includes 90,000 to 120,000 clones, around 93% of them seen just once. The sample was CD4+ or CD8+ T cells sorted from blood, taken in a trial of the OX40 agonist ivuxolimab. These receptors were collected from an adult with an advanced solid tumor such as melanoma, head and neck, liver or kidney cancer. Both conserved end residues are part of each CDR3. D genes are given only for firm matches. Size is omitted from some rows. Given values are once, few, many or a class for expanded clones.

>TRBV21-1|15|.|TRBJ2-7|.
CASRSRPGRGDEQYF
TGTGCCAGCCGCTCTAGACCCGGCCGAGGAGACGAGCAGTACTTC
>TRBV19|11|.|TRBJ1-1|.
CASSRQGQAFF
TGTGCCAGTAGTAGGCAGGGCCAAGCTTTCTTT
>TRBV18|13|.|TRBJ2-7|few
CASSPDQGSEQYF
TGTGCCAGCTCCCCGGACCAGGGTTCCGAGCAGTACTTC
>TRBV6-5|14|.|TRBJ1-2|.
CASSCVRGAYGYTF
TGTGCCAGCAGTTGCGTCAGGGGCGCTTATGGCTACACCTTC
>TRBV28|12|.|TRBJ1-5|.
CASMESNQPQHF
TGTGCCAGCATGGAAAGCAATCAGCCCCAGCATTTT
>TRBV11-1|15|.|TRBJ2-7|.
CASSLAPGSGYEQYF
TGTGCCAGCAGCTTAGCACCCGGGAGTGGGTACGAGCAGTACTTC
>TRBV27|14|.|TRBJ2-5|.
CASRRQSYQETQYF
TGTGCCAGCAGGAGACAGAGCTACCAAGAGACCCAGTACTTC
>TRBV5-1|11|TRBD1|TRBJ1-2|.
CASTGGYGYTF
TGCGCCAGTACAGGGGGCTATGGCTACACCTTC
>TRBV2|11|.|TRBJ2-1|once
CARGGTSKQFF
TGTGCCCGAGGCGGGACTTCAAAGCAGTTCTTC
>TRBV28|13|.|TRBJ2-7|.
CASSLPVLNEQYF
TGTGCCAGCAGTCTCCCCGTCCTCAACGAGCAGTACTTC
>TRBV5-1|15|.|TRBJ2-3|.
CASSFSGRATDTQYF
TGCGCCAGCAGCTTTTCCGGACGGGCAACAGATACGCAGTATTTT
>TRBV19|14|TRBD2|TRBJ2-1|.
CASSGGLAGGEQFF
TGTGCCAGTAGTGGGGGACTAGCGGGAGGTGAGCAGTTCTTC
>TRBV25-1|16|TRBD1|TRBJ1-2|.
CASSELGQGDHYGYTF
TGTGCCAGCAGTGAATTGGGACAGGGGGATCACTATGGCTACACCTTC
>TRBV19|12|.|TRBJ2-4|.
CASSVEGNIQYF
TGTGCCAGTAGTGTAGAGGGAAACATTCAGTACTTC
>TRBV6-1|11|.|TRBJ1-2|.
CASSDRFSYTF
TGTGCCAGCAGTGACAGGTTTTCCTACACCTTC